This T cell receptor (beta chain) was captured in a study of response to subunit inactivated influenza vaccine. Whole-study results and caveats: Seasonal influenza vaccination, on each occasion, was suggested by the authors to recruit few new T cells.

The CDR3 totals 15 residues. Trimming took 1 base from V and 3 from J; bases not matched to a gene: 5. Germline V gene lookup returns CDR1 SGHTA and CDR2 FQGNSA. This clonotype was observed many times. The target antigen is unknown. From the RT-PCR reads, TCRdb called clonotypes with MiXCR, one entry per CDR3 protein. The sample comprises just over 300,000 distinct CDR3 sequences, 21% of which are singletons, and roughly a tenth rests with the top ten. This clonotype was sampled from a man between 50 and 75 years old who received an inactivated influenza vaccine. The material was PBMCs from blood, obtained less than 22 months after vaccination. The chain joins TRBV7-2 to TRBJ2-7; 8 nucleotides line up with TRBD2. DNA of the CDR3: TGTGCCAGCAGCTTAGGGGTGGCGGGAGGCTACGAGCAGTACTTC. Translation gives CASSLGVAGGYEQYF.